Shown below are 29 T cell receptor beta chains from a single sample sequenced in a study of cytomegalovirus exposure and HLA in healthy donors (dated by TCRdb to 2015 to 2018). Library construction relied on the immunoSEQ multiplex PCR assay. TCRdb mirrors the immuneACCESS table, restricted to in-frame sequences. Some clones are absent from its copies; in checked studies, under half trace to an unresolved V gene, and the reason for the others is unknown. This sample has under 250,000 clones in its table, and around 78% of those were observed once. Of the sample, 5.5% to 6.5% is held by the ten largest clones. What was sequenced was PBMCs. Receptors originate from a woman younger than 30 in good health and CMV-seronegative.

The rearrangement links TRBV11-1 to TRBJ2-3; D remains unclear. Per the germline V gene, CDR1 is SGHAT and CDR2 is FQDESV (reference sequence). V shed 4 bases and J shed 3 bases, with 14 bases lying between them. This CDR3 is 15 amino acids long. The CDR3 here is CASSSSRTVTDTQYF. CDR3 coding DNA: TGTGCCAGCAGCTCCTCCCGGACGGTTACAGATACGCAGTATTTT.

The chain couples TRBV5-4 to TRBJ2-7; 14 bases are shared with TRBD2. Germline-derived CDR1 and CDR2 are SGHNT and YYREEE (reference sequence). This CDR3 spans 17 amino acids. V lost 4 bases and J lost 4; bases outside the gene matches: 10. In DNA, the CDR3 is TGTGCCAGCAGCAACCCGGGACTAGCGGGAGTAGGTTACGAGCAGTACTTC. This translates into CASSNPGLAGVGYEQYF.

This chain joins TRBV2 and TRBJ1-2, with D maybe TRBD1 (6 bases). The CDR3 spans 13 residues. Germline V gives CDR1 SNHLY, CDR2 FYNNEI. Trimming removed 5 bases from V and 7 bases from J, with 14 bases in between. CDR3 coding DNA: TGTGCCAGCAGTTCGGACAGCGCGAGTGGCTACACCTTC. This gives the protein CASSSDSASGYTF. The variable domain in full, with the rest retrieved from reference TRBV2 and TRBJ1-2, is EPEVTQTPSHQVTQMGQEVILRCVPISNHLYFYWYRQILGQKVEFLVSFYNNEISEKSEIFDDQFSVERPDGSNFTLKIRSTKLEDSAMYFCASSSDSASGYTFGSGTRLTVV.

The gene calls are TRBV7-3 and TRBJ2-2, with 8 nucleotides matching TRBD1. Trimming at V came to 6 bases and at J to 5 bases, leaving 5 bases not matched to a gene. CDR1 and CDR2 from the germline V gene are SGHTA and FQGTGA. This CDR3 region has 14 residues. The DNA of the CDR3 is TGTGCCAGCAGTCCGGACAGGGTTACCGGGGAGCTGTTTTTT. This gives the protein CASSPDRVTGELFF.

The CDR3 nucleotides read TGTGCCAGTAGTATTTATGTTGGACAGCCCCAGCATTTT. This translates into CASSIYVGQPQHF. The chain links TRBV19 to TRBJ1-5; D ambiguous. The CDR3 length is 13 residues. Germline V gene data show CDR1 as LNHDA and CDR2 as SQIVND (reference sequence). V was clipped by 3 bases and J by 7 bases, with 10 bases between them.

The gene calls are TRBV28 and TRBJ2-2; D gene unclear. Trimming cost V 6 bases and J 3 bases, with 8 bases left between them. From germline, CDR1 is MDHEN and CDR2 SYDVKM. CDR3 size: 13 residues. The CDR3 is CASSRMDTGELFF. Written as DNA, the CDR3 is TGTGCCAGCAGCCGAATGGACACCGGGGAGCTGTTTTTT.

J is TRBJ2-1 and V is TRBV2, with a weak D call TRBD2 (5 bases). V lost 7 bases and J lost 10, with 11 bases in between. The CDR3 covers 11 residues. Germline-derived CDR1 and CDR2 are SNHLY and FYNNEI. The CDR3 reads CASTIEGEQFF. In nucleotides, the CDR3 is TGTGCCAGCACCATAGAGGGCGAGCAGTTCTTC.

This chain uses TRBV6-1 with TRBJ2-7; D unresolved. The CDR3 contains 14 residues. Trimming stripped 7 bases from V and 6 bases from J, with 19 bases between. The germline V gene encodes CDR1 MNHNS and CDR2 SASEGT. CDR3: CASTPLPSASEQYF. CDR3 DNA sequence: TGTGCCAGCACCCCCCTCCCCTCCGCAAGCGAGCAGTACTTC.

This clone was counted between two and nine times. The chain links TRBV19 to TRBJ2-7, with a possible D match to TRBD1 (6 bases). V shed 5 bases and J shed 4 bases, with 18 bases lying between them. Germline CDR1 and CDR2: LNHDA and SQIVND (reference sequence). This CDR3 spans 15 amino acids. This CDR3 reads CASSVLQGPAYEQYF. The CDR3 DNA sequence: TGTGCCAGTAGTGTATTACAGGGTCCGGCGTACGAGCAGTACTTC. Full variable domain (rest looked up from reference TRBV19 and TRBJ2-7): DGGITQSPKYLFRKEGQNVTLSCEQNLNHDAMYWYRQDPGQGLRLIYYSQIVNDFQKGDIAEGYSVSREKKESFPLTVTSAQKNPTAFYLCASSVLQGPAYEQYFGPGTRLTVT.

This sequence joins TRBV10-2 and TRBJ2-2; maybe TRBD1 (7 bases). Trimming left V 2 bases short and J 4 bases short, with 14 bases between. The CDR3 has 16 amino acids. Looked up from germline, CDR1 is WSHSY and CDR2 is SAAADI. The CDR3 DNA follows: TGCGCCAGCAGTGAGGGGGGGACAGTTACCACCGGGGAGCTGTTTTTT. Translating gives CASSEGGTVTTGELFF.

The gene calls are TRBV6-5 and TRBJ2-1; 8 nucleotides match TRBD2. This CDR3 spans 15 amino acids. Germline V gives CDR1 MNHEY, CDR2 SVGAGI. With V trimmed by 6 bases and J by 6 bases, 10 bases remained unmatched. The DNA for the CDR3 is TGTGCCAGCAGGGTCCGGGGGGGTAACGCCAATGAGCAGTTCTTC. This translates into CASRVRGGNANEQFF.

The DNA for the CDR3 is TGTGCCAGCAGCACCTACGATCTTACTAGCTTGGATACGCAGTATTTT. Its protein is CASSTYDLTSLDTQYF. The chain is built from TRBV5-6 and TRBJ2-3; D may be TRBD2 (6 bases). The CDR3 extends over 16 amino acids. V lost 4 bases, J lost 6 bases, and 21 bases lay in between. The germline CDR1 and CDR2 sequences are SGHDT and YYEEEE.

The V and J genes are TRBV27 and TRBJ2-3; D not certain. The germline gives CDR1 MNHEY, CDR2 SMNVEV (reference sequence). V lost 6 bases and J lost 8, with 12 bases in between. There are 12 residues in the CDR3. The CDR3 reads CASRHRASTQYF. The CDR3 coding sequence is TGTGCCAGCAGACACCGGGCAAGTACGCAGTATTTT.

This clone was counted a few times. CDR3 residues: CASSFGIRQGAYTF. CDR3 bases: TGTGCCAGCAGCTTTGGGATCCGACAGGGGGCCTACACCTTC. The rearrangement links TRBV5-5 to TRBJ1-2, with 10 nucleotides matching TRBD1. Trimming took 2 bases from V and 10 from J; bases not matched to a gene: 8. There are 14 residues in the CDR3. Germline loops: CDR1 SGHKS, CDR2 YYEKEE (reference sequence).

This sequence joins TRBV5-6 and TRBJ2-1; 13 nucleotides agree with TRBD2. The CDR3 sequence is 15 residues long. Unmatched junction bases numbered 6, after V lost 4 bases and J lost 8 bases. Looked up from germline, CDR1 is SGHDT and CDR2 is YYEEEE. CDR3 nucleotides: TGTGCCAGCAGCCTCGGACTAGCGGGGGTGCATGAGCAGTTCTTC. Translating it yields CASSLGLAGVHEQFF. The full variable domain, rest sourced from reference TRBV5-6 and TRBJ2-1, is DAGVTQSPTHLIKTRGQQVTLRCSPKSGHDTVSWYQQALGQGPQFIFQYYEEEERQRGNFPDRFSGHQFPNYSSELNVNALLLGDSALYLCASSLGLAGVHEQFFGPGTRLTVL.

This clone was seen only once. This chain links TRBV7-9 with TRBJ2-1; D ambiguous. The germline V gene encodes CDR1 SEHNR and CDR2 FQNEAQ (reference sequence). Trimming stripped 5 bases from V and 6 bases from J, with 8 bases between. CDR3 length equals 12 residues. The CDR3 sequence: CASSLDINEQFF. CDR3 coding DNA: TGTGCCAGCAGCCTAGACATCAATGAGCAGTTCTTC. Full variable domain (missing parts from reference TRBV7-9 and TRBJ2-1): DTGVSQNPRHKITKRGQNVTFRCDPISEHNRLYWYRQTLGQGPEFLTYFQNEAQLEKSRLLSDRFSAERPKGSFSTLEIQRTEQGDSAMYLCASSLDINEQFFGPGTRLTVL.

The chain joins TRBV2 to TRBJ1-1; no reliable D call. Germline V gene data show CDR1 as SNHLY and CDR2 as FYNNEI. The length of the CDR3 is 14 residues. V lost 7 bases, J lost 2 bases, and 14 bases lay in between. CDR3 DNA sequence: TGTGCCAGCACCTGGGGAGTAAGAAACACTGAAGCTTTCTTT. Translation: CASTWGVRNTEAFF.

The chain employs TRBV2 and TRBJ2-1, with 10 bases matching TRBD2. The germline CDR1 and CDR2 sequences are SNHLY and FYNNEI. The CDR3 sequence is 16 residues long. The trim removed 8 bases at V and 5 bases at J, leaving 12 bases unmatched. The CDR3 reads CASRGRTSGRNNEQFF. The DNA for the CDR3 is TGTGCCAGCCGAGGACGGACTAGCGGCCGTAACAATGAGCAGTTCTTC.

This rearrangement joins TRBV28 to TRBJ2-7, with D perhaps matching TRBD1 (6 bases). V was shortened by 1 base and J by 1 base, with 8 bases between the two germline ends. Per the germline V gene, CDR1 is MDHEN and CDR2 is SYDVKM. This CDR3 has 14 amino acids. CDR3 region: CASSLSDSSYEQYF. CDR3 DNA: TGTGCCAGCAGTTTATCGGACAGTTCCTACGAGCAGTACTTC.

The table lists this clone with a few counts. The chain links TRBV29-1 to TRBJ2-7; D is undetermined. V dropped 3 bases and J dropped 0 bases, with 9 bases sitting between them. Germline V CDR1 and CDR2: SQVTM, ANQGSEA. The CDR3 loop spans 13 amino acids. CDR3 in DNA: TGCAGCGTTGAGGGATATTCCTCCTACGAGCAGTACTTC. As protein: CSVEGYSSYEQYF.

The V gene is TRBV4-1, the J gene TRBJ1-1; D is ambiguous. Trimming pared 2 bases from V and 0 bases from J, leaving 10 bases between. Germline values: CDR1 MGHRA, CDR2 YSYEKL. The CDR3 has 15 residues. The CDR3 DNA reads as TGCGCCAGCAGCCAACCCACGTCCCTGAACACTGAAGCTTTCTTT. Its translation: CASSQPTSLNTEAFF.

This chain joins TRBV5-6 and TRBJ1-3, with 7 bases that match TRBD1. This CDR3 has 16 residues. Germline V gene lookup returns CDR1 SGHDT and CDR2 YYEEEE. J lost 0 bases, V lost 2 bases, and 5 bases had no gene match. The CDR3 spells CASSFRGLSSGNTIYF. DNA of the CDR3: TGTGCCAGCAGCTTTAGGGGGCTAAGCTCTGGAAACACCATATATTTT.

This chain connects TRBV30 to TRBJ1-1; tentatively, D is TRBD1 (5 bases). The CDR3 covers 13 residues. The germline V and J ends were trimmed by 3 bases and 3 bases, with 11 bases remaining between them. CDR1 is GTSNPN and CDR2 is SVGIG in the germline V gene (reference sequence). CDR3 in amino acids: CAWSGGGYTEAFF. The CDR3 nucleotides read TGTGCCTGGAGCGGGGGTGGCTACACTGAAGCTTTCTTT.

The gene calls are TRBV2 and TRBJ2-5, with D perhaps matching TRBD1 (6 bases). CDR3 size: 13 residues. The ends were cut back, 8 bases at V and 5 bases at J, with 15 bases in the middle. Germline-derived CDR1 and CDR2 are SNHLY and FYNNEI. In nucleotides, the CDR3 is TGTGCCAGCTCCTGGGGGCTTCTGGAGACCCAGTACTTC. This gives the protein CASSWGLLETQYF.

This chain joins TRBV18 and TRBJ1-2; D is ambiguous. V dropped 3 bases and J dropped 6 bases, with 17 bases sitting between them. Germline values: CDR1 KGHSH, CDR2 LQKENI. The CDR3 spans 15 residues. The CDR3 DNA reads TGTGCCAGCTCACCCCAATGGGCAGGAGAGGATGGCTACACCTTC. Its translation: CASSPQWAGEDGYTF.

The chain links TRBV7-3 to TRBJ1-1; D is ambiguous. Germline CDR1 SGHTA, CDR2 FQGTGA. The CDR3 totals 12 residues. V was pared by 2 bases and J by 7 bases, with 8 bases between. The CDR3 sequence: CASSLGEGEAFF. In DNA form, the CDR3 reads TGTGCCAGCAGCTTAGGCGAAGGTGAAGCTTTCTTT.

The rearrangement uses TRBV13 and TRBJ2-7; 9 positions agree with TRBD2. J was trimmed by 2 bases and V by 0 bases; bases with no gene match: 2. The CDR3 has 15 amino acids. Germline CDR1 is PRHDT and CDR2 is FYEKMQ (reference sequence). CDR3 residues: CASSLGTSGPYEQYF. DNA of the CDR3: TGTGCCAGCAGCTTAGGGACTAGCGGCCCCTACGAGCAGTACTTC.

The chain is built from TRBV5-1 and TRBJ2-5; 12 positions agree with TRBD1. This CDR3 is 16 amino acids long. Germline V gene data show CDR1 as SGHRS and CDR2 as YFSETQ. The junction had 10 bases not matched to a gene; V was cut back by 5 bases and J by 5 bases. This CDR3 is CASSSSGTGGAETQYF. The CDR3 coding sequence is TGCGCCAGCAGTTCCTCCGGGACAGGGGGCGCGGAGACCCAGTACTTC.

This clone was found a few times. The chain employs TRBV6-5 and TRBJ2-5; TRBD2 might be the D (5 bases). The CDR3 loop spans 15 amino acids. V was cut by 0 bases and J by 4 bases, with 12 bases left in between. Looked up from germline, CDR1 is MNHEY and CDR2 is SVGAGI. The CDR3 loop is CASSYSRGEGETQYF. In nucleotides, the CDR3 is TGTGCCAGCAGTTACTCGAGAGGAGAGGGAGAGACCCAGTACTTC.